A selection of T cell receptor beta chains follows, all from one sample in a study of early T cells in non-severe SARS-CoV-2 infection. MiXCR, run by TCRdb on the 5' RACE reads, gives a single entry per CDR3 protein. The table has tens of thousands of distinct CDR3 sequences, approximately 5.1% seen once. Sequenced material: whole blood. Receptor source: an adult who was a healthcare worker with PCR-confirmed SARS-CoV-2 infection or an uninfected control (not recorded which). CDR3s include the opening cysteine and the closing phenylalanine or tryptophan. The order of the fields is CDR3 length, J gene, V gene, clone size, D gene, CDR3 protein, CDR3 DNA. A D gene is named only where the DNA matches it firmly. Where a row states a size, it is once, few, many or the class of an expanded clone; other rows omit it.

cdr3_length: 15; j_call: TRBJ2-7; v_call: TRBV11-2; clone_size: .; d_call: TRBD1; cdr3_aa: CASSSLSRGQGEQYF; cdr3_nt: TGTGCCAGCAGCTCCTTGTCACGGGGACAGGGCGAGCAGTACTTC
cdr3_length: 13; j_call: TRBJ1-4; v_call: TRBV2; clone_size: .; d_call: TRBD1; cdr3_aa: CASNDRGDEKLFF; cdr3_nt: TGTGCCAGCAATGACAGGGGAGATGAAAAACTGTTTTTT
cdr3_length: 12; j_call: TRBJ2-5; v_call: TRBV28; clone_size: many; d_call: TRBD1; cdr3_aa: CAILGTEETQYF; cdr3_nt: TGTGCCATCCTAGGGACAGAAGAGACCCAGTACTTC
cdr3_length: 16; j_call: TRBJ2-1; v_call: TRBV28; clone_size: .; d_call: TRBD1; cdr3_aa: CASSLPGTAKANEQFF; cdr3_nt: TGTGCCAGCAGTTTACCCGGGACAGCTAAGGCCAATGAGCAGTTCTTC
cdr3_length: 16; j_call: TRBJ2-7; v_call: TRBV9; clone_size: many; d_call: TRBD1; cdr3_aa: CASSPTRQGRTYEQYF; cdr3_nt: TGTGCCAGCAGCCCAACTAGACAGGGGAGGACATACGAGCAGTACTTC
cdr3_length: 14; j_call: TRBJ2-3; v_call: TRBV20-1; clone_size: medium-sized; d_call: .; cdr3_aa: CSAWGDRSTDTQYF; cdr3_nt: TGCAGTGCTTGGGGAGATAGATCTACAGATACGCAGTATTTT
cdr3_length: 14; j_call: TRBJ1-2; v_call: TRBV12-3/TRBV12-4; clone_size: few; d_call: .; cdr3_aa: CASSSPRLQGGYTF; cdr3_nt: TGTGCCAGCAGTTCCCCGCGACTACAGGGTGGCTACACCTTC
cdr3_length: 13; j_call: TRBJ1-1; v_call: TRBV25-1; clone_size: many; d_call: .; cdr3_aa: CASTGAAASSAFF; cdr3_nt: TGTGCCAGCACAGGGGCCGCTGCCAGTTCAGCTTTCTTT
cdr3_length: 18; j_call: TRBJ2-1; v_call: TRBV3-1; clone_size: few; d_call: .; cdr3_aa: CASSQVSWTALGANEQFF; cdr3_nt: TGTGCCAGCAGCCAAGTGAGTTGGACAGCCCTAGGGGCAAATGAGCAGTTCTTC
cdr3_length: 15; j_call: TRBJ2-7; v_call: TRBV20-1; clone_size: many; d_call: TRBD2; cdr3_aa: CSGSAGGSSSYEQYF; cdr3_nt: TGCAGTGGATCAGCGGGAGGCTCGAGCTCCTACGAGCAGTACTTC
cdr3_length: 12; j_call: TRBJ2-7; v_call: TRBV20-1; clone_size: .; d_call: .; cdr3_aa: CSARGDSYEQYF; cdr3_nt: TGCAGTGCTAGGGGGGACTCCTACGAGCAGTACTTC
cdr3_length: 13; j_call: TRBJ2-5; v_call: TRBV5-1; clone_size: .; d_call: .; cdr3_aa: CASSFAGQETQYF; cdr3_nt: TGCGCCAGCAGCTTTGCAGGCCAAGAGACCCAGTACTTC
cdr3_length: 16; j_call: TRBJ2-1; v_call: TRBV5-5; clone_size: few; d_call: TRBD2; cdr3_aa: CASSVTRLAGGNEQFF; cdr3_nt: TGTGCCAGCAGCGTTACTCGACTAGCGGGAGGGAATGAGCAGTTCTTC